The subject of this entry is one T cell receptor (beta chain). A read error may explain this, as a much larger clone is one base away. TCRdb re-analysed the PCR reads in MiXCR, keeping a single row per CDR3 protein. In the table there are about 510,000 distinct CDR3 sequences, 20% to 25% of which are singletons. This sample was taken from a study of molecular identifiers for immune sequencing clone quantification. The CDR3 contains 18 residues. Sequenced: naive CD8+ T cells from blood, with Jurkat cell RNA spiked in. The subset here: FACS-sorted CD8+CD4-CCR7+CD45RA+ naive T cells. This TCR was sampled from a human donor in good health. Some libraries in this study had Jurkat cell RNA spiked in. This sequence joins TRBV21-1 and TRBJ2-5; whether TRBD2, the table's D call, matches the DNA was not checked. TRBV21-1 is assigned pseudogene status. CDR3 coding DNA: TGTGCCAGCAGCAAATTCGCGACTAGCGGGAATCTGAGTGAGACCCAGTACTTC. Translated, it gives CASSKFATSGNLSETQYF.